The present T cell receptor beta chain was sequenced within a study of blood T cell repertoires in COVID-19. On the study more broadly: Nucleic acid was either cDNA or gDNA, and it came from T cells, B-cell-depleted T cells, or PBMCs.

Some clones are missing from TCRdb's copy, which holds only in-frame ones; the method was immunoSEQ multiplex PCR. Here the sample spans some 320,000 clones, roughly 90% being singletons. The CDR3 runs to 20 residues. Germline V gene data show CDR1 as MNHNS and CDR2 as SASEGT. V dropped 4 bases and J dropped 3; count of bases not matched to a gene: 20. Exposed enrollees had met someone with a PCR-confirmed or clinician-diagnosed COVID-19 case at some point within the 2 weeks before study entry. This TCR was sampled from a woman aged 30 to 39 who had been exposed to COVID-19. V usage is TRBV6-1 and J usage is TRBJ2-3; TRBD1 matches at 9 bases. The sequenced sample was PBMCs or T cells enriched from blood (not recorded which). Written as DNA, the CDR3 is TGTGCCAGCAGTGCCAGACAGGGGGTTACTACCCACCTGGAGACAGATACGCAGTATTTT. This encodes CASSARQGVTTHLETDTQYF.